What follows is one T cell receptor (beta chain) and its context. Grouping used clinical history reported by participants in a survey and questionnaire. Authors' analysis steps: Reference gene primers were amplified, and this amplification served to estimate nucleated cell counts. Method: immunoSEQ multiplex PCR; TCRdb's copy keeps in-frame clones and lacks some. For V, J and clone size, that table is used; D and trimming come from the DNA. Of under 250,000 clones listed, more than 70% are singletons. The data belong to a study of blood T cell repertoires in COVID-19. Study at large: Some COVID-19 samples were acute and others convalescent; all came from the United States, Italy and Spain. PBMCs, B-cell-depleted T cells, or T cells provided the cDNA or gDNA that made up the material.

This clonotype was obtained from a man aged 25 to 40 with acute COVID-19. Sequencing was done on a sample of PBMCs or T cells enriched from blood (not recorded which).

The CDR3 coding sequence is TGTGCCAGCAGCCAAGCCGGGGAGCAGCCCCAGCATTTT. Its translation: CASSQAGEQPQHF. The genes are TRBV14 and TRBJ1-5; D call uncertain. The CDR3 is 13 amino acids. Germline V gives CDR1 SGHDN, CDR2 FVKESK. Trimming stripped 1 base from V and 7 bases from J, with 8 bases between.